These T cell receptor beta chains were read from a single sample in a study of T cell responses to AZD1222 COVID-19 vaccine. Generated by immunoSEQ multiplex PCR, the TCRdb table keeps only in-frame clones and is missing some. Of 90,000 to 120,000 clones in the sample, about 82% were seen once. The sample here was peripheral blood, taken on day 0 of AZD1222 vaccination. The receptors were sampled from an adult in good health. Both conserved end residues are part of each CDR3. A D gene is named only where the DNA matches it firmly. Part of the rows lack a size; the others show once, few, many or a class for expanded clones.

clone size	V gene	D gene	J gene	CDR3 protein	CDR3 DNA
once	TRBV7-6	TRBD2	TRBJ2-3	CASSSDSGGFTDTQYF	TGTGCCAGCAGCTCGGATAGCGGGGGGTTCACAGATACGCAGTATTTT
-	TRBV3-1/TRBV3-2	TRBD1	TRBJ1-6	CASSQYGDSTNSPLHF	TGTGCCAGCAGCCAATATGGGGACAGCACGAATTCACCCCTCCACTTT
-	TRBV6-2/TRBV6-3	-	TRBJ1-4	CASSYSGSVRGEKLFF	TGTGCCAGCAGTTACTCCGGGTCCGTTCGTGGTGAAAAACTGTTTTTT
-	TRBV7-2	TRBD2	TRBJ2-1	CASSLMKASGGNEQFF	TGTGCCAGCAGCTTAATGAAGGCTAGCGGGGGCAATGAGCAGTTCTTC
-	TRBV5-4	-	TRBJ1-1	CASSLRGEDTEAFF	TGTGCCAGCAGCTTGAGAGGGGAGGACACTGAAGCTTTCTTT
-	TRBV7-2	-	TRBJ2-5	CASSPGRSQETQYF	TGTGCCAGCAGCCCAGGGAGGTCCCAAGAGACCCAGTACTTC
-	TRBV6-5	TRBD1	TRBJ1-6	CASSRQGGNSPLHF	TGTGCCAGCAGTAGACAGGGAGGCAATTCACCCCTCCACTTT
-	TRBV28	TRBD2	TRBJ2-3	CASSLAGGATDTQYF	TGTGCCAGCAGTTTAGCGGGGGGGGCCACAGATACGCAGTATTTT
few	TRBV7-2	-	TRBJ1-1	CASSLGGSTEAFF	TGTGCCAGCAGCTTAGGGGGCAGCACTGAAGCTTTCTTT
-	TRBV5-1	TRBD1	TRBJ1-2	CASSLEGGGYGYTF	TGCGCCAGCAGCTTGGAAGGGGGCGGCTATGGCTACACCTTC
-	TRBV19	-	TRBJ2-7	CASSWGAHEQYF	TGTGCCAGTAGTTGGGGGGCCCACGAGCAGTACTTC
once	TRBV5-1	TRBD1	TRBJ2-1	CASSPGQGKVLGSHNEQFF	TGCGCCAGCAGCCCGGGACAGGGAAAGGTCTTGGGGTCCCACAATGAGCAGTTCTTC
-	TRBV9	TRBD2	TRBJ2-5	CASSVSGGMYETQYF	TGTGCCAGCAGCGTTAGCGGGGGGATGTACGAGACCCAGTACTTC
-	TRBV2	TRBD1	TRBJ2-1	CASTVQGNNEQFF	TGTGCCAGCACGGTACAGGGGAACAATGAGCAGTTCTTC
-	TRBV11-2	TRBD2	TRBJ2-7	CASSPLALSSYEQYF	TGTGCCAGCAGCCCACTAGCGTTGAGCTCCTACGAGCAGTACTTC
-	TRBV6-2/TRBV6-3	TRBD1	TRBJ2-7	CASSYSISRDRPSYEQYF	TGTGCCAGCAGTTACTCGATATCCCGGGACAGGCCTTCCTACGAGCAGTACTTC
-	TRBV18	-	TRBJ1-2	CASSPREGEGYTF	TGTGCCAGCTCACCACGGGAGGGAGAGGGCTACACCTTC
once	TRBV30	-	TRBJ1-2	CALKGQGEYGYTF	TGTGCCTTAAAAGGGCAGGGAGAGTATGGCTACACCTTC
-	TRBV28	-	TRBJ2-3	CASSLAPGSYTDTQYF	TGTGCCAGCAGTTTGGCACCGGGATCGTACACAGATACGCAGTATTTT
-	TRBV4-1	-	TRBJ1-2	CASSQTMGTNYGYTF	TGCGCCAGCAGCCAAACAATGGGAACCAACTATGGCTACACCTTC
-	TRBV3-1/TRBV3-2	-	TRBJ1-2	CASSQAGIYGYTF	TGTGCCAGCAGCCAAGCGGGAATCTATGGCTACACCTTC
-	TRBV6-1	-	TRBJ2-3	CASSVFVVGGDTDTQYF	TGTGCCAGCAGTGTTTTTGTAGTTGGAGGGGACACAGATACGCAGTATTTT
-	TRBV6-2/TRBV6-3	-	TRBJ1-1	CASSHGTGSDTEAFF	TGTGCCAGCAGTCACGGGACCGGTTCGGACACTGAAGCTTTCTTT
-	TRBV3-1/TRBV3-2	-	TRBJ2-5	CASSQDPSSETQYF	TGTGCCAGCAGCCAAGACCCCAGTTCCGAGACCCAGTACTTC
-	TRBV3-1/TRBV3-2	TRBD2	TRBJ2-3	CASSQVAGARDTQYF	TGTGCCAGCAGCCAGGTAGCGGGGGCCAGGGATACGCAGTATTTT
-	TRBV5-1	TRBD1	TRBJ1-2	CASSFPGTATGYTF	TGCGCCAGCAGCTTCCCCGGGACAGCAACGGGCTACACCTTC
-	TRBV7-8	-	TRBJ2-1	CASSLANNEQFF	TGTGCCAGCAGCTTAGCGAACAATGAGCAGTTCTTC
-	TRBV6-5	TRBD1	TRBJ2-5	CASSSRGTDEETQYF	TGTGCCAGCAGTTCCCGAGGGACAGACGAAGAGACCCAGTACTTC
-	TRBV5-4	-	TRBJ1-2	CASSPMGGPGANYGYTF	TGTGCCAGCAGCCCAATGGGGGGTCCAGGGGCTAACTATGGCTACACCTTC
-	TRBV3-1/TRBV3-2	-	TRBJ1-6	CASSQDAQGISPLHF	TGTGCCAGCAGCCAAGACGCGCAGGGGATCTCACCCCTCCACTTT
-	TRBV18	-	TRBJ2-7	CASSPTGTVYEQYF	TGTGCCAGCTCACCTACCGGGACGGTCTACGAGCAGTACTTC
-	TRBV12-5	-	TRBJ2-7	CASGLEGDPYEQYF	TGTGCTAGTGGTTTGGAAGGAGATCCCTACGAGCAGTACTTC
-	TRBV4-2	TRBD1	TRBJ2-7	CASTDRGGEQYF	TGTGCCAGCACGGACAGGGGAGGAGAGCAGTACTTC
-	TRBV19	TRBD1	TRBJ2-7	CASSTRQGLTTYEQYF	TGTGCCAGTAGTACCAGACAGGGCCTAACAACCTACGAGCAGTACTTC
-	TRBV5-1	-	TRBJ2-5	CASSKGGAGQETQYF	TGCGCCAGCAGCAAAGGGGGGGCAGGACAAGAGACCCAGTACTTC
few	TRBV28	-	TRBJ1-5	CASSLLFLPGGNQPQHF	TGTGCCAGCAGTTTACTATTTTTACCGGGGGGCAATCAGCCCCAGCATTTT
-	TRBV6-5	TRBD2	TRBJ2-3	CASSYSTSGVTDTQYF	TGTGCCAGCAGTTACTCGACTAGCGGGGTCACAGATACGCAGTATTTT
-	TRBV6-9	-	TRBJ2-7	CASSYDSNAGYEQYF	TGTGCCAGCAGTTATGATAGTAACGCGGGCTACGAGCAGTACTTC
once	TRBV19	-	TRBJ1-2	CASGAGAFGYTF	TGTGCCAGTGGAGCAGGTGCCTTCGGCTACACCTTC
few	TRBV19	TRBD2	TRBJ2-2	CAGASGGDTGELFF	TGTGCCGGTGCTAGCGGGGGAGACACCGGGGAGCTGTTTTTT